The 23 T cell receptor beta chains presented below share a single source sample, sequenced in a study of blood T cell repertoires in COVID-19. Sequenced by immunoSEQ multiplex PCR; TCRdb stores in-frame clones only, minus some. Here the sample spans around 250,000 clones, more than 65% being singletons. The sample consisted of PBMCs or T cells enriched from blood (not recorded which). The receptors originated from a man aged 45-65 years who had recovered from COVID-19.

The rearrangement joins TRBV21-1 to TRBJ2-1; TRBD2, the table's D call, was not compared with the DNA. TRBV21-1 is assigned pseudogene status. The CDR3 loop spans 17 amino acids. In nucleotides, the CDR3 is TGTGCCAGCAGCAAAGCGCTAGGGGACTCCTCTAAGGATGAGCAGTTCTTC. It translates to CASSKALGDSSKDEQFF.

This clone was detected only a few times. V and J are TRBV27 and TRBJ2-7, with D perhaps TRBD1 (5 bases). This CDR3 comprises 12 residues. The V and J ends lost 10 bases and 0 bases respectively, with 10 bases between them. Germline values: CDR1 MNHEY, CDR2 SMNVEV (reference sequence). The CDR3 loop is CATTRVSYEQYF. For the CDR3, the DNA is TGTGCCACCACCAGGGTCTCCTACGAGCAGTACTTC.

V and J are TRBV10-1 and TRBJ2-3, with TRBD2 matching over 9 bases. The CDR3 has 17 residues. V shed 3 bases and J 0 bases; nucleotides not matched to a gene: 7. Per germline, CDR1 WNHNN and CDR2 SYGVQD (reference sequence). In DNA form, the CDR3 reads TGCGCCAGCAGTGATAGAGTAGCGGGGGCCAGCACAGATACGCAGTATTTT. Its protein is CASSDRVAGASTDTQYF.

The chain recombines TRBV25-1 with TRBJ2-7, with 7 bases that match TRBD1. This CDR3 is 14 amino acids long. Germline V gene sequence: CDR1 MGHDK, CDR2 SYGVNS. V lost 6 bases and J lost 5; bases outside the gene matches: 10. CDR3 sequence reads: CASRPSGGSHEQYF. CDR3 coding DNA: TGTGCCAGCAGGCCTTCAGGGGGTTCGCACGAGCAGTACTTC.

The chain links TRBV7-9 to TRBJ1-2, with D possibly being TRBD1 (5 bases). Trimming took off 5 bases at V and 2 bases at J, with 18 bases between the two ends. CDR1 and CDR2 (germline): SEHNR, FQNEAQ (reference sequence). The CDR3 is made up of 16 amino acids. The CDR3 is CASSLLRGSANYGYTF. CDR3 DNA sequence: TGTGCCAGCAGCCTTCTAAGGGGCAGTGCAAACTATGGCTACACCTTC. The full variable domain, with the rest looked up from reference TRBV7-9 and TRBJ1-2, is DTGVSQNPRHKITKRGQNVTFRCDPISEHNRLYWYRQTLGQGPEFLTYFQNEAQLEKSRLLSDRFSAERPKGSFSTLEIQRTEQGDSAMYLCASSLLRGSANYGYTFGSGTRLTVV.

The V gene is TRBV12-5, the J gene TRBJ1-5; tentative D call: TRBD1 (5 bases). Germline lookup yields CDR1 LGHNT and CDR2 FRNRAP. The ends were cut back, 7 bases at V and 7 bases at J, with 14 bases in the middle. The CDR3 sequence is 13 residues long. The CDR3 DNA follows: TGTGCTAGTGCCACAGGCTACGGGCAGCCCCAGCATTTT. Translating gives CASATGYGQPQHF.

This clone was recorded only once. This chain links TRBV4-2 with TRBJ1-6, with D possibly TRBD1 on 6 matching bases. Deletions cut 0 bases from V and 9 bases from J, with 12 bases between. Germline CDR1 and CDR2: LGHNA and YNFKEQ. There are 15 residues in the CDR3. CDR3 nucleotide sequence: TGTGCCAGCAGCCAAGACCCCAGGGGAACTTCACCCCTCCACTTT. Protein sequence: CASSQDPRGTSPLHF.

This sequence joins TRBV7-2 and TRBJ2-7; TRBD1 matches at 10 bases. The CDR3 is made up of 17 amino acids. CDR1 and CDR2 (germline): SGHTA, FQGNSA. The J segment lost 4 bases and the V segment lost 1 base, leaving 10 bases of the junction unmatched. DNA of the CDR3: TGTGCCAGCAGCTTAGACACGACGCGGGACAGGGGTTACGAGCAGTACTTC. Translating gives CASSLDTTRDRGYEQYF.

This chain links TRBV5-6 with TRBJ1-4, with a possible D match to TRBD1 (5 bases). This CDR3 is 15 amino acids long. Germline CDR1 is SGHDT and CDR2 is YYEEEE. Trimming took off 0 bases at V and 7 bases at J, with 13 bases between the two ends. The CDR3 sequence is CASSLVGGGSEKLFF. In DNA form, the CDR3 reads TGTGCCAGCAGCTTGGTCGGGGGAGGTAGTGAAAAACTGTTTTTT.

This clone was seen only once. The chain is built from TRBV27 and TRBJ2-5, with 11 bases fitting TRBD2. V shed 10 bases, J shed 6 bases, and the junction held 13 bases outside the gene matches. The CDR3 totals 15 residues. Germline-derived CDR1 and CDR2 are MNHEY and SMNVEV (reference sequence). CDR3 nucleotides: TGTGCCACCGACTTAGACCTAGCGGGGGGTAAGACCCAGTACTTC. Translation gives CATDLDLAGGKTQYF.

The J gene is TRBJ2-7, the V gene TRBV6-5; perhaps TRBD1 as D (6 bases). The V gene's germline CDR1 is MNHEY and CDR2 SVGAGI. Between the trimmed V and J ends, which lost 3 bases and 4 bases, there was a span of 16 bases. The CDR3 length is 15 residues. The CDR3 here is CASSYLRPGVYEQYF. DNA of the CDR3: TGTGCCAGCAGTTATCTTCGGCCAGGGGTGTACGAGCAGTACTTC.

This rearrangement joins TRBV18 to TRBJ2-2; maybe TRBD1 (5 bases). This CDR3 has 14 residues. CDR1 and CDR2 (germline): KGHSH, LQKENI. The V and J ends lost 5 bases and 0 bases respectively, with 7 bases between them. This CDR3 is CASSATANTGELFF. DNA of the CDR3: TGTGCCAGCTCAGCGACAGCGAACACCGGGGAGCTGTTTTTT.

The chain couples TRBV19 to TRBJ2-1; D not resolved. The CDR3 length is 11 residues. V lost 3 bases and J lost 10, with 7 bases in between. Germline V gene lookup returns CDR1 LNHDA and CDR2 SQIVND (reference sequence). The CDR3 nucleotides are TGTGCCAGTAGTATGAAACAAGAGCAGTTCTTC. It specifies CASSMKQEQFF. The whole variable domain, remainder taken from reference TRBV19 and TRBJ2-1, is DGGITQSPKYLFRKEGQNVTLSCEQNLNHDAMYWYRQDPGQGLRLIYYSQIVNDFQKGDIAEGYSVSREKKESFPLTVTSAQKNPTAFYLCASSMKQEQFFGPGTRLTVL.

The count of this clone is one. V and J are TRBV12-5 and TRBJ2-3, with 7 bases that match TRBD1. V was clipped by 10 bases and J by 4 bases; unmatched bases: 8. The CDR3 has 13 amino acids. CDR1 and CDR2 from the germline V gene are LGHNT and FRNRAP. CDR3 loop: CATRPGGADTQYF. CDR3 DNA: TGTGCTACCCGCCCAGGGGGAGCAGATACGCAGTATTTT. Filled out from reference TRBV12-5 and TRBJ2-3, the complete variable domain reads DARVTQTPRHKVTEMGQEVTMRCQPILGHNTVFWYRQTMMQGLELLAYFRNRAPLDDSGMPKDRFSAEMPDATLATLKIQPSEPRDSAVYFCATRPGGADTQYFGPGTRLTVL.

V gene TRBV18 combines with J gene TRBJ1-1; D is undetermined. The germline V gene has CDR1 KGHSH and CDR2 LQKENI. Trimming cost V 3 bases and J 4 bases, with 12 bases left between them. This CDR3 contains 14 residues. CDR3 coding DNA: TGTGCCAGCTCACCGTCGGGTTATGGCACTGAAGCTTTCTTT. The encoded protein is CASSPSGYGTEAFF.

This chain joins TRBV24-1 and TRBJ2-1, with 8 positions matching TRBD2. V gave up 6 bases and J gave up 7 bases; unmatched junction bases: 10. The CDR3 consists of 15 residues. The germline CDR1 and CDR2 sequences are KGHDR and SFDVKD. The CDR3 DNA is TGTGCCACCAGTCCAGCGGGAGCGGGTCTTAATGAGCAGTTCTTC. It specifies CATSPAGAGLNEQFF.

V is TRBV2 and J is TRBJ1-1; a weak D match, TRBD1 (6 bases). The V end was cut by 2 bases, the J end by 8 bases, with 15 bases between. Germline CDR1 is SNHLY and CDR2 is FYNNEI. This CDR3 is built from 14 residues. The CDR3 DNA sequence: TGTGCCAGCAGTGAATCGTTAGGGGGTACAGAAGCTTTCTTT. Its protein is CASSESLGGTEAFF.

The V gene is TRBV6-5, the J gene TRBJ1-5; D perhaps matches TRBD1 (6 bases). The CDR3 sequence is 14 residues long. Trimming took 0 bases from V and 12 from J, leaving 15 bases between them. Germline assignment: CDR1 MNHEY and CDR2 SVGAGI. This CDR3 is CASSYSGFGGDQHF. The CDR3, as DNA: TGTGCCAGCAGTTACTCGGGATTTGGGGGCGACCAGCATTTT.

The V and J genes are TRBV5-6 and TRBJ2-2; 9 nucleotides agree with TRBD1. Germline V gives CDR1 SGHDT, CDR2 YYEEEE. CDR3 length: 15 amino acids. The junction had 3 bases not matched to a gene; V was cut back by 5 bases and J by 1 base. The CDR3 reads CASRRTGVNTGELFF. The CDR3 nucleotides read TGTGCCAGCAGACGGACAGGGGTGAACACCGGGGAGCTGTTTTTT.

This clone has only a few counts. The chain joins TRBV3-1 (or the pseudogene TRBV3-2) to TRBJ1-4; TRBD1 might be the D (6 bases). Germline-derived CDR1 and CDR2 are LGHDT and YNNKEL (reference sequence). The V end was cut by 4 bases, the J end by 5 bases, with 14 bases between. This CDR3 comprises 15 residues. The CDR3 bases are TGTGCCAGCAGCCGTACGGGACAAGGGAATGAAAAACTGTTTTTT. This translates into CASSRTGQGNEKLFF.

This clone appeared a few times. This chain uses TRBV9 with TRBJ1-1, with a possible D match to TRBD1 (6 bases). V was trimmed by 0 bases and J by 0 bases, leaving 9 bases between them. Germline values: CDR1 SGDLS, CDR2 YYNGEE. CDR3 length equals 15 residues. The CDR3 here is CASSVDPGVNTEAFF. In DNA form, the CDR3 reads TGTGCCAGCAGCGTAGATCCAGGGGTGAACACTGAAGCTTTCTTT.

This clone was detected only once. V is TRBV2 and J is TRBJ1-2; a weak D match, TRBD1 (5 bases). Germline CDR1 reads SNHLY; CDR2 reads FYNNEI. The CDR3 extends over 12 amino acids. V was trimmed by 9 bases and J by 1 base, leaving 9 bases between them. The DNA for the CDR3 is TGTGCCAGGGAGACAGTTAACTATGGCTACACCTTC. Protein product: CARETVNYGYTF.

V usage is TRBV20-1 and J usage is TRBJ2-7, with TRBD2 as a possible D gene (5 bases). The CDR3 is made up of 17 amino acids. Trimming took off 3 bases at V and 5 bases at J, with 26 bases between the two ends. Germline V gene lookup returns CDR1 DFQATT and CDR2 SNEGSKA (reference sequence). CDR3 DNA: TGCAGTGCTAGTGGGGTTCCACGTGCTAGCCGCTGGGACGAGCAGTACTTC. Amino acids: CSASGVPRASRWDEQYF.